Included here is one T cell receptor beta chain sequence, with context. Germline-derived CDR1 and CDR2 are SGHVT and SQSDAQ. The V and J ends lost 4 bases and 2 bases, in that order; junction bases with no gene match: 6. This CDR3 comprises 15 residues. The data derive from a study of T cell repertoires in cytomegalovirus infection. Using its own MiXCR run on the reads, TCRdb lists one record per CDR3 protein. The sample has approximately 290,000 distinct CDR3 sequences, about 26% seen once; the top ten hold roughly 14%. The TCR originated in a human donor in good health (CMV status not recorded). Some clones in this sample may be carry-over from other donors' samples. The chain couples TRBV7-4 to TRBJ2-7, with 9 bases fitting TRBD1. The sample comprised PBMCs. CDR3 in amino acids: CASSSGTGRPYEQYF. The CDR3 DNA reads TGTGCCAGCAGCTCCGGGACAGGGAGGCCCTACGAGCAGTACTTC. The full variable domain, in which reference TRBV7-4 and TRBJ2-7 provide the parts outside the CDR3, is GAGVSQSPRYKVAKRGRDVALRCDSISGHVTLYWYRQTLGQGSEVLTYSQSDAQRDKSGRPSGRFSAERPERSVSTLKIQRTEQGDSAVYLCASSSGTGRPYEQYFGPGTRLTVT.